The 11 T cell receptor beta chains given below trace back to one sample, sequenced in a study of blood T cells in healthy people across ages. The authors ran a second PCR of about 7 to 12 cycles using a sample-barcoded 5' primer and a J-beta primer mix. From the 5' RACE reads, TCRdb called clonotypes with MiXCR, one entry per CDR3 protein. The sample holds 1 million or so distinct CDR3 sequences, 20% to 25% seen once. These same data were also listed under a study on T cells of mothers and their children.

Sequencing used blood. These receptors were taken from a girl between 2 and 10 years old in good health.

As to this clonotype: A read error is possible here, since a much larger clone lies one base away. This chain joins TRBV2 and TRBJ2-5, with 9 bases lining up with TRBD1. Germline CDR1 reads SNHLY; CDR2 reads FYNNEI. This CDR3 has 18 amino acids. The trim removed 2 bases at V and 4 bases at J, leaving 14 bases unmatched. CDR3 protein: CASSEMFGQGIRGETQYF. CDR3 sequence (DNA): TGTGCCAGCAGTGAAATGTTCGGACAGGGGATTAGGGGAGAGACCCAGTACTTC.

J is TRBJ2-1 and V is TRBV4-1, with TRBD2 matching 7 bases. V shed 0 bases and J 7 bases; nucleotides not matched to a gene: 9. The germline gives CDR1 MGHRA, CDR2 YSYEKL. The length of the CDR3 is 16 residues. The DNA of the CDR3 is TGCGCCAGCAGCCAAGATAACGGCGGGAGTCGGAATGAGCAGTTCTTC. Its translation is CASSQDNGGSRNEQFF.

This clonotype was seen a handful of times. V gene TRBV20-1 combines with J gene TRBJ2-5, with 7 positions matching TRBD2. This CDR3 has 12 residues. V lost 6 bases to trimming and J lost 5 bases; unmatched junction nucleotides: 6. Germline assignment: CDR1 DFQATT and CDR2 SNEGSKA (reference sequence). This CDR3 reads CSATLGGETQYF. CDR3 bases: TGCAGTGCCACTCTGGGGGGGGAGACCCAGTACTTC.

The chain combines TRBV6-6 with TRBJ1-2; D not certain. The CDR3 sequence is 13 residues long. Germline CDR1 MNHNY, CDR2 SVGAGI (reference sequence). Trimming took 3 bases from V and 6 from J, leaving 11 bases between them. The CDR3 loop is CASSYSFMDGYTF. For the CDR3, the DNA is TGTGCCAGCAGTTATTCCTTCATGGATGGCTACACCTTC.

The chain employs TRBV3-1 and TRBJ2-7, with D unclear. V lost 0 bases, J lost 1 base, and 16 bases lay in between. Germline V gene lookup returns CDR1 LGHDT and CDR2 YNNKEL (reference sequence). The CDR3 runs to 17 residues. DNA for the CDR3: TGTGCCAGCAGCCAAGAAGATCTCCTAAAAGGATCCTACGAGCAGTACTTC. The encoded protein is CASSQEDLLKGSYEQYF.

This clonotype was counted between two and nine times. The chain employs TRBV15 and TRBJ2-1, with D tentatively TRBD2 (6 bases). CDR1 and CDR2 (germline): LNHNV, YYDKDF (reference sequence). The CDR3 sequence is 14 residues long. V was shortened by 8 bases and J by 5 bases, with 16 bases between the two germline ends. The CDR3 region is CATGPGTPHNEQFF. The CDR3 DNA follows: TGTGCCACCGGGCCCGGGACTCCACACAATGAGCAGTTCTTC.

This clonotype was seen only a few times. The J gene is TRBJ2-5, the V gene TRBV4-1; D possibly corresponds to TRBD1 (5 bases). V was shortened by 0 bases and J by 4 bases, with 12 bases between the two germline ends. Germline lookup yields CDR1 MGHRA and CDR2 YSYEKL. The CDR3 sequence is 15 residues long. The CDR3 here is CASSQEERQTETQYF. The CDR3 bases are TGCGCCAGCAGCCAAGAAGAGAGACAGACAGAGACCCAGTACTTC.

This clonotype was observed a few times. The rearrangement uses TRBV5-1 and TRBJ1-1; possibly TRBD1 for D (6 bases). The CDR3 contains 13 residues. V was shortened by 7 bases and J by 8 bases, with 18 bases between the two germline ends. The V gene's germline CDR1 is SGHRS and CDR2 YFSETQ. The DNA of the CDR3 is TGCGCCAGCTCCAAACTGAACCAGGGGGAAGCTTTCTTT. It codes for CASSKLNQGEAFF.

This clonotype was seen only a few times. This CDR3 is CASSPLPSTGEQFF. The CDR3 DNA sequence: TGTGCCAGCAGCCCTCTACCTTCGACGGGGGAGCAGTTCTTC. V is TRBV11-2 and J is TRBJ2-1; D is possibly TRBD2 (5 bases). Trimming left V 5 bases short and J 10 bases short, with 18 bases between. Germline V gene sequence: CDR1 SGHAT, CDR2 FQNNGV. The CDR3 runs 14 residues.

This chain connects TRBV11-2 to TRBJ2-7, with 7 bases that match TRBD1. The junction had 8 bases not matched to a gene; V was cut back by 5 bases and J by 1 base. CDR1 is SGHAT, CDR2 FQNNGV, per germline. CDR3 length: 15 amino acids. In nucleotides, the CDR3 is TGTGCCAGCAGCGATAAGACAGGGTTATCCTACGAGCAGTACTTC. Residues: CASSDKTGLSYEQYF.

This clonotype has a handful of counts. The chain has TRBV6-6 and TRBJ2-5; possibly TRBD1 for D (5 bases). The end of the DNA is better explained by TRBJ2-7, so the J call may be wrong. The CDR3 runs 14 residues. The germline CDR1 and CDR2 sequences are MNHNY and SVGAGI (reference sequence). The CDR3 loop is CASSYQGSTYEQYF. In DNA, the CDR3 is TGTGCCAGCAGTTACCAGGGTTCCACCTACGAGCAGTACTTC.